The T cell receptor (beta chain) described here comes from a study of T-cell reconstitution after alpha-beta-depleted transplantation in children. Germline assignment: CDR1 DFQATT and CDR2 SNEGSKA (reference sequence). The J segment lost 6 bases and the V segment lost 6 bases, leaving 1 base of the junction unmatched. This CDR3 region has 11 residues. Regarding this clonotype: Its antigen is unidentified.

TCRbeta library preparation incorporated unique molecular identifiers. TCRdb reprocessed the PCR reads via MiXCR and lists one record per CDR3 protein. This sample carries about 240,000 distinct CDR3 sequences, about a quarter of them seen once, and the ten largest clones take over 2.5%. The study's findings and limits: Some patients showed high day-60 TCRbeta diversity, which derived from surviving recipient T cells and thymic progenitors. It was reported that alpha-beta T cells came from several hundred expanded graft clones (about two months after transplant). Diversity and T-cell counts at one year after transplant derived mostly from new T cells.

The specimen was PBMCs, collected before TCRalphabeta/CD19-depleted stem cell transplant. The sequence was collected from a girl aged 2 to 10 with Fanconi anemia, due to receive a stem cell transplant. The chain links TRBV20-1 to TRBJ1-5; 8 nucleotides line up with TRBD1. CDR3 sequence: CSAGTGQPQHF. The CDR3 DNA follows: TGCAGTGCAGGGACAGGTCAGCCCCAGCATTTT.